This is a list of T cell receptor beta chains from one sample in a study of T cells in Graves' hyperthyroidism and ophthalmopathy. TCRdb ran MiXCR on the multiplex PCR reads and lists one entry per CDR3 protein. This sample carries about 290,000 distinct CDR3 sequences, approximately 12% of them seen once, and the ten largest clones take roughly 8.5%. The sequenced sample was blood. These receptors originate from a woman aged 25 to 45 with Graves' hyperthyroidism that later progressed to Graves' ophthalmopathy. CDR3s include the opening cysteine and the closing phenylalanine or tryptophan. Fields, in order: D gene, J gene, V gene, clone size, CDR3 protein, CDR3 DNA. The D gene is left open where the match is weak. Clone size is stated in some rows and not others, as once, few, many or a class when expanded.

D gene: NA; J gene: TRBJ2-3; V gene: TRBV7-2; clone size: many; CDR3 protein: CASSQNSGSTDTQYF; CDR3 DNA: TGTGCCAGCAGCCAAAACAGCGGGAGCACAGATACGCAGTATTTT
D gene: NA; J gene: TRBJ1-3; V gene: TRBV6-1; clone size: few; CDR3 protein: CASSRTRSAVETGNTIYF; CDR3 DNA: TGTGCCAGCAGTAGGACGAGGAGCGCTGTTGAAACCGGAAACACCATATATTTT
D gene: NA; J gene: TRBJ1-6; V gene: TRBV12-3/TRBV12-4; clone size: many; CDR3 protein: CASSLNNNSPLHF; CDR3 DNA: TGTGCCAGCAGTCTGAATAATAATTCACCCCTCCACTTT
D gene: NA; J gene: TRBJ1-3; V gene: TRBV19; clone size: NA; CDR3 protein: CASRRSPGGSSGNTIYF; CDR3 DNA: TGTGCCAGTAGGAGATCTCCGGGCGGAAGCTCTGGAAACACCATATATTTT
D gene: TRBD1; J gene: TRBJ1-4; V gene: TRBV5-5; clone size: NA; CDR3 protein: CASGLDTGGREKLFF; CDR3 DNA: TGCGCCAGCGGCTTGGACACAGGGGGGCGTGAAAAACTGTTTTTT
D gene: NA; J gene: TRBJ2-1; V gene: TRBV28; clone size: many; CDR3 protein: CASLPGGNGNEQFF; CDR3 DNA: TGTGCCAGCCTCCCCGGGGGAAACGGCAATGAGCAGTTCTTC
D gene: NA; J gene: TRBJ2-7; V gene: TRBV15; clone size: many; CDR3 protein: CATSRDGGYEQYF; CDR3 DNA: TGTGCCACCAGCAGAGATGGGGGGTACGAGCAGTACTTC
D gene: NA; J gene: TRBJ2-7; V gene: TRBV6-1; clone size: few; CDR3 protein: CASGQGQAGGEQYF; CDR3 DNA: TGTGCCAGCGGCCAGGGACAGGCGGGGGGCGAGCAGTACTTC
D gene: TRBD2; J gene: TRBJ2-6; V gene: TRBV7-2; clone size: many; CDR3 protein: CASSLRGGSSSGANVLTF; CDR3 DNA: TGTGCCAGCAGCTTACGAGGCGGGAGCTCCTCTGGGGCCAACGTCCTGACTTTC
D gene: TRBD1; J gene: TRBJ2-3; V gene: TRBV5-6; clone size: many; CDR3 protein: CASSLVGTGFNTQYF; CDR3 DNA: TGTGCCAGCAGCCTCGTGGGGACAGGGTTTAATACGCAGTATTTT
D gene: NA; J gene: TRBJ2-2; V gene: TRBV12-3/TRBV12-4; clone size: many; CDR3 protein: CASRSSWIGELFF; CDR3 DNA: TGTGCCAGCAGATCGTCGTGGATCGGGGAGCTGTTTTTT
D gene: NA; J gene: TRBJ2-3; V gene: TRBV2; clone size: NA; CDR3 protein: CASRPAGSTDTQYF; CDR3 DNA: TGTGCCAGCAGGCCGGCAGGTAGCACAGATACGCAGTATTTT
D gene: TRBD2; J gene: TRBJ2-1; V gene: TRBV6-2/TRBV6-3; clone size: once; CDR3 protein: CASSGTSGSASYNEQFF; CDR3 DNA: TGTGCCAGCAGTGGGACTAGCGGGAGTGCCTCCTACAATGAGCAGTTCTTC
D gene: NA; J gene: TRBJ2-2; V gene: TRBV6-1; clone size: many; CDR3 protein: CASSFRGNTGELFF; CDR3 DNA: TGTGCCAGTAGTTTCAGGGGGAACACCGGGGAGCTGTTTTTT
D gene: NA; J gene: TRBJ2-3; V gene: TRBV24-1; clone size: few; CDR3 protein: CATGVYGTDTQYF; CDR3 DNA: TGTGCCACCGGGGTGTACGGCACAGATACGCAGTATTTT
D gene: TRBD2; J gene: TRBJ2-3; V gene: TRBV20-1; clone size: many; CDR3 protein: CSARDLDGRADTQYF; CDR3 DNA: TGCAGTGCTAGAGATCTGGACGGGAGGGCGGATACGCAGTATTTT
D gene: TRBD1; J gene: TRBJ1-5; V gene: TRBV27; clone size: few; CDR3 protein: CASTDRPKPQHF; CDR3 DNA: TGTGCCAGCACGGACAGGCCGAAGCCCCAGCATTTT
D gene: NA; J gene: TRBJ2-7; V gene: TRBV28; clone size: NA; CDR3 protein: CASSSRPGHPYEQYF; CDR3 DNA: TGTGCCAGCAGTTCCCGGCCGGGACATCCCTACGAGCAGTACTTC
D gene: TRBD2; J gene: TRBJ2-7; V gene: TRBV20-1; clone size: NA; CDR3 protein: CSARGGTSGSSYEQYF; CDR3 DNA: TGCAGTGCTAGAGGAGGGACTAGCGGGAGCTCCTACGAGCAGTACTTC
D gene: NA; J gene: TRBJ2-7; V gene: TRBV28; clone size: many; CDR3 protein: CASSSPRTGSSYEQYF; CDR3 DNA: TGTGCCAGCAGCTCACCGCGCACAGGGAGCTCCTACGAGCAGTACTTC
D gene: NA; J gene: TRBJ1-2; V gene: TRBV11-2; clone size: many; CDR3 protein: CASSLAYRQDHGYTF; CDR3 DNA: TGTGCCAGCAGCTTAGCATATCGGCAGGACCATGGCTACACCTTC
D gene: TRBD1; J gene: TRBJ2-7; V gene: TRBV4-1; clone size: NA; CDR3 protein: CASSQIRLGQGSYEQYF; CDR3 DNA: TGCGCCAGCAGCCAAATCCGCCTTGGACAGGGATCCTACGAGCAGTACTTC
D gene: TRBD2; J gene: TRBJ2-1; V gene: TRBV6-2/TRBV6-3; clone size: many; CDR3 protein: CASSPLAGAGYNEQFF; CDR3 DNA: TGTGCCAGCAGTCCGCTAGCGGGAGCTGGATACAATGAGCAGTTCTTC
D gene: TRBD2; J gene: TRBJ2-7; V gene: TRBV20-1; clone size: many; CDR3 protein: CSARGLADYEQYF; CDR3 DNA: TGCAGTGCTAGGGGCCTAGCGGATTACGAGCAGTACTTC
D gene: NA; J gene: TRBJ2-7; V gene: TRBV6-1; clone size: NA; CDR3 protein: CASSSPGEASSYEQYF; CDR3 DNA: TGTGCCAGCAGTTCTCCCGGGGAGGCGAGCTCCTACGAGCAGTACTTC
D gene: TRBD2; J gene: TRBJ2-7; V gene: TRBV28; clone size: NA; CDR3 protein: CASSSLIVAGTTSYEQYF; CDR3 DNA: TGTGCCAGCAGTTCCCTGATAGTAGCGGGAACCACCTCCTACGAGCAGTACTTC
D gene: NA; J gene: TRBJ1-1; V gene: TRBV7-9; clone size: many; CDR3 protein: CASSLVENTEAFF; CDR3 DNA: TGTGCCAGCAGCTTAGTTGAGAACACTGAAGCTTTCTTT
D gene: NA; J gene: TRBJ1-4; V gene: TRBV19; clone size: many; CDR3 protein: CASNGEFRAPGEKLFF; CDR3 DNA: TGTGCCAGTAACGGGGAATTCCGCGCCCCCGGTGAAAAACTGTTTTTT
D gene: NA; J gene: TRBJ2-1; V gene: TRBV28; clone size: many; CDR3 protein: CASSFGQKLYNEQFF; CDR3 DNA: TGTGCCAGCAGTTTCGGACAGAAACTATACAATGAGCAGTTCTTC
D gene: NA; J gene: TRBJ1-3; V gene: TRBV28; clone size: few; CDR3 protein: CASRDLGGNTIYF; CDR3 DNA: TGTGCCAGCAGAGATCTGGGGGGAAACACCATATATTTT